The 6 T cell receptor beta chains below all came from one sample that was sequenced in a study of blood T cell repertoires in COVID-19 (dated by TCRdb to the early 2020s). Libraries were constructed by the immunoSEQ multiplex PCR assay. TCRdb took this table from immuneACCESS and kept in-frame rearrangements with V and J called. Such tables lack part of the clones; where checked against another copy, unresolved V genes explain under half of the gap, and the rest is unexplained. Here the sample has around 220,000 clones; roughly 89% occur a single time. 5.5% to 7.5% of the sample rests with the top ten. The sample was PBMCs or T cells enriched from blood (not recorded which). Receptor source: a woman aged 40-49 years who had recovered from COVID-19.

This clone was seen only once. The chain's CDR3 is CASSMRVKDEQYF. The CDR3 nucleotides are TGTGCCAGTAGTATGAGGGTGAAGGACGAGCAGTACTTC. This rearrangement joins TRBV19 to TRBJ2-7, with D possibly matching TRBD2 (5 bases). Looked up from germline, CDR1 is LNHDA and CDR2 is SQIVND (reference sequence). Between the trimmed V and J ends, which lost 3 bases and 5 bases, there was a span of 11 bases. The CDR3 loop spans 13 amino acids.

The rearrangement links TRBV18 to TRBJ1-5, with 7 bases fitting TRBD1. The CDR3 is 15 residues long. V trimming: 6 bases; J trimming: 4 bases; junction bases outside the gene matches: 9. Per germline, CDR1 KGHSH and CDR2 LQKENI. The CDR3 coding sequence is TGTGCCAGCTCTCGATTACAGGGGAGAAATCAGCCCCAGCATTTT. It translates to CASSRLQGRNQPQHF. Drawing the rest from reference TRBV18 and TRBJ1-5, the complete variable domain is NAGVMQNPRHLVRRRGQEARLRCSPMKGHSHVYWYRQLPEEGLKFMVYLQKENIIDESGMPKERFSAEFPKEGPSILRIQQVVRGDSAAYFCASSRLQGRNQPQHFGDGTRLSIL.

The chain is built from TRBV7-9 and TRBJ1-6; 8 bases fit TRBD1. This CDR3 has 15 residues. Germline CDR1 and CDR2: SEHNR and FQNEAQ (reference sequence). The junction had 4 bases not matched to a gene; V was cut back by 3 bases and J by 6 bases. This CDR3 reads CASSLVTGANSPLHF. The DNA for the CDR3 is TGTGCCAGCAGCTTGGTGACAGGGGCTAATTCACCCCTCCACTTT.

The count of this clone is one. The rearrangement joins TRBV9 to TRBJ1-5; tentative D call: TRBD1 (6 bases). CDR1 and CDR2 (germline): SGDLS, YYNGEE. CDR3 length equals 15 residues. Trimming stripped 4 bases from V and 6 bases from J, with 17 bases between. The DNA for the CDR3 is TGTGCCAGCAGCCCATCAGGAGGGGGGGGTCAGCCCCAGCATTTT. Encoded protein: CASSPSGGGGQPQHF. Filled out from reference TRBV9 and TRBJ1-5, the complete variable domain reads DSGVTQTPKHLITATGQRVTLRCSPRSGDLSVYWYQQSLDQGLQFLIQYYNGEERAKGNILERFSAQQFPDLHSELNLSSLELGDSALYFCASSPSGGGGQPQHFGDGTRLSIL.

J is TRBJ2-1 and V is TRBV19; a weak D match, TRBD2 (6 bases). This CDR3 region has 15 residues. CDR1 LNHDA and CDR2 SQIVND come from the germline V gene (reference sequence). The V end lost 3 bases, the J end lost 5 bases, and 14 bases lay between the germline ends. DNA of the CDR3: TGTGCCAGTAGTATGTGGAGGGGTAAGGACAATGAGCAGTTCTTC. It specifies CASSMWRGKDNEQFF.

This chain uses TRBV28 with TRBJ1-5, with TRBD1 as a possible D gene (6 bases). CDR1 is MDHEN and CDR2 is SYDVKM in the germline V gene. This CDR3 is 15 amino acids long. V dropped 5 bases and J dropped 0 bases, with 11 bases sitting between them. The CDR3 here is CASSRSTGSNQPQHF. DNA for the CDR3: TGTGCCAGCAGTCGGTCGACAGGTAGCAATCAGCCCCAGCATTTT.